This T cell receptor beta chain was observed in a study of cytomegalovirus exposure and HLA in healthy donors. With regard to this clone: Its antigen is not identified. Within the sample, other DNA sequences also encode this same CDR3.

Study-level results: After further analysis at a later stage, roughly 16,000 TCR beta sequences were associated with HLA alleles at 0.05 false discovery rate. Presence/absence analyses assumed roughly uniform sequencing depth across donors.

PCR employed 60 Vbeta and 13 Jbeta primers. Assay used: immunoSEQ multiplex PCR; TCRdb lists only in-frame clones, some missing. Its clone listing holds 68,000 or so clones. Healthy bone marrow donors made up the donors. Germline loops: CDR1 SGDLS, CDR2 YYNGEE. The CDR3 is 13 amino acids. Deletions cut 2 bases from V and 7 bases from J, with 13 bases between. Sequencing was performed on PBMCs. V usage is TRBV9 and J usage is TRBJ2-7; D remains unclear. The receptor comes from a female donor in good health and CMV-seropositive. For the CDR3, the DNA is TGTGCCAGCAGCGTGAGTCCGGCCGGGGAGCAGTACTTC. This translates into CASSVSPAGEQYF.